This TCR beta chain came from a study of PD-1 blockade in classical Hodgkin lymphoma. Assay: immunoSEQ multiplex PCR; the TCRdb copy retains only in-frame clones and omits some. Among 8,000 to 9,000 clones, 80% to 85% were seen once, and the ten largest hold roughly 12%. The patients all showed relapse after autologous stem cell transplantation, while their brentuximab vedotin exposure varied. Using magnetic negative selection, the CD4+ T cells were separated out of thawed PBMCs. Germline lookup yields CDR1 SEHNR and CDR2 FQNEAQ (reference sequence). Deletions cut 5 bases from V and 6 bases from J, with 8 bases between. The length of the CDR3 is 11 residues.

The gene calls are TRBV7-9 and TRBJ2-7; D not certain. The source is a human donor with classical Hodgkin lymphoma. This specimen consisted of CD4+ T cells from blood, obtained at baseline. The CDR3 is CASSPDGEQYF. The DNA of the CDR3 is TGTGCCAGCAGCCCGGACGGCGAGCAGTACTTC.